Below, 19 T cell receptor beta chains from the same sample are listed, as sequenced in a study of identical twins (dated by TCRdb to about 2016). Library construction relied on 5' RACE. The listed sequencing device is Illumina HiSeq 2000. The public reads were reprocessed in TCRdb via fastp at Q25 and MiXCR, keeping in-frame beta chains. When rows share a CDR3 protein, they turn into one entry using the most common DNA and genes. In this sample the table shows some 440,000 distinct CDR3 sequences, 20% to 25% of which occur a single time. The top ten hold just under 3% of the sample. This same sample was also part of a study on T cells expressing NK-cell markers.

The specimen was CD4+ T cells sorted from blood. Source of these receptors: a woman aged 18-29 years in good health.

This clonotype was picked up a small number of times. The gene calls are TRBV18 and TRBJ1-1; D remains unclear. Germline V gene sequence: CDR1 KGHSH, CDR2 LQKENI. V was cut by 3 bases and J by 4 bases, with 6 bases left in between. The CDR3 loop spans 12 amino acids. CDR3 amino acids: CASSPQSTEAFF. DNA for the CDR3: TGTGCCAGCTCACCCCAGTCCACTGAAGCTTTCTTT.

This clonotype was found a few times. The V call is TRBV12-3 or TRBV12-4, the J call TRBJ2-4; weak D call: TRBD2 (5 bases). The CDR3 spans 13 residues. Trimming took off 6 bases at V and 9 bases at J, with 15 bases between the two ends. The CDR3 protein is CASSRLSDGIQYF. The CDR3 bases are TGTGCCAGCAGCCGTCTTAGCGATGGCATTCAGTACTTC.

V is TRBV29-1 and J is TRBJ1-2, with D uncertain. V gave up 5 bases and J gave up 2 bases, with 9 bases separating them. Germline values: CDR1 SQVTM, CDR2 ANQGSEA. CDR3 length: 12 amino acids. In nucleotides, the CDR3 is TGCAGCGTTAGGCAGACCAACTATGGCTACACCTTC. Translation gives CSVRQTNYGYTF.

This rearrangement joins TRBV12-3 or TRBV12-4 to TRBJ2-1; 8 nucleotides agree with TRBD2. The CDR3 loop spans 16 amino acids. The V segment lost 2 bases and the J segment 1 base; nucleotides outside the gene matches: 4. CDR3 amino acids: CASSLSGLGSYNEQFF. The DNA for the CDR3 is TGTGCCAGCAGTTTATCGGGACTAGGGTCCTACAATGAGCAGTTCTTC.

The V and J genes are TRBV6-2 or TRBV6-3 and TRBJ2-1; D may be TRBD1 or TRBD2 (5 bases each). Germline assignment: CDR1 MNHEY and CDR2 SVGEGT. Trimming stripped 10 bases from V and 3 bases from J, with 31 bases between. This CDR3 contains 19 residues. The CDR3 region is CATTSAQVAGTAHYNEQFF. DNA for the CDR3: TGTGCCACCACGAGTGCGCAGGTAGCTGGGACCGCGCACTACAATGAGCAGTTCTTC.

This clonotype was detected a few times. The chain uses TRBV5-1 and TRBJ2-2, with 10 nucleotides matching TRBD2. This CDR3 has 16 amino acids. Germline values: CDR1 SGHRS, CDR2 YFSETQ. With 6 bases clipped from V and 0 bases from J, the junction kept 5 bases outside the gene matches. The CDR3 loop reads CASTERGGSNTGELFF. In DNA, the CDR3 is TGCGCCAGCACCGAGCGGGGGGGATCGAACACCGGGGAGCTGTTTTTT.

This clonotype was seen a handful of times. CDR3 residues: CASSSVPREQYF. CDR3 DNA: TGTGCCAGCAGCTCAGTCCCCAGGGAGCAGTACTTC. The V call is TRBV6-5, the J call TRBJ2-7, with D unresolved. Per germline, CDR1 MNHEY and CDR2 SVGAGI. Trimming took 6 bases from V and 7 from J, leaving 13 bases between them. This CDR3 spans 12 amino acids.

This chain uses TRBV25-1 with TRBJ1-1; no reliable D call. The V gene lost 4 bases and the J gene lost 4 bases, with 7 bases spanning the gap. The germline V gene has CDR1 MGHDK and CDR2 SYGVNS. The CDR3 totals 12 residues. CDR3 amino acids: CASSGTGTEAFF. The CDR3 DNA is TGTGCCAGCAGTGGGACCGGCACTGAAGCTTTCTTT.

The chain has TRBV6-5 and TRBJ1-1, with D possibly TRBD1 on 6 matching bases. CDR3 size: 16 residues. Germline CDR1 is MNHEY and CDR2 is SVGAGI. The V end was cut by 0 bases, the J end by 1 base, with 12 bases between. Here the CDR3 DNA reads TGTGCCAGCAGTTACTCTTGGGGCAGGGGGAACACTGAAGCTTTCTTT. It encodes CASSYSWGRGNTEAFF.

This clonotype was seen a handful of times. The chain couples TRBV5-1 to TRBJ2-2; D ambiguous. Germline V gives CDR1 SGHRS, CDR2 YFSETQ. Trimming removed 0 bases from V and 4 bases from J, with 7 bases in between. This CDR3 comprises 14 residues. CDR3 region: CASSLAPPTGELFF. The CDR3 nucleotides read TGCGCCAGCAGCTTGGCACCACCCACCGGGGAGCTGTTTTTT.

V usage is TRBV19 and J usage is TRBJ2-3, with 8 bases identical to TRBD1. V was pared by 5 bases and J by 1 base, with 2 bases of the junction left unmatched. Germline-derived CDR1 and CDR2 are LNHDA and SQIVND (reference sequence). This CDR3 spans 14 amino acids. DNA of the CDR3: TGTGCCAGTAGTGGGGGACAGGGCACAGATACGCAGTATTTT. Protein product: CASSGGQGTDTQYF.

In this sample, this clonotype turned up once. The chain has TRBV3-1 and TRBJ2-7, with D perhaps TRBD1 or TRBD2 (5 bases each). Germline CDR1 and CDR2: LGHDT and YNNKEL (reference sequence). V shed 6 bases and J shed 0 bases, with 15 bases lying between them. The CDR3 consists of 15 residues. Written as DNA, the CDR3 is TGTGCCAGCAGACCGTCGGGGCCCAGCTCCTACGAGCAGTACTTC. Encoded protein: CASRPSGPSSYEQYF.

The rearrangement joins TRBV12-3 or TRBV12-4 to TRBJ1-4, with D possibly matching TRBD1 (5 bases). V lost 2 bases to trimming and J lost 10 bases, with 8 bases between them. The CDR3 is made up of 12 amino acids. The CDR3 spells CASSLQGVKLFF. CDR3 nucleotides: TGTGCCAGCAGTTTACAGGGCGTAAAACTGTTTTTT.

The genes are TRBV20-1 and TRBJ1-2, with 7 nucleotides matching TRBD1. With 1 base clipped from V and 8 bases from J, the junction kept 13 bases outside the gene matches. The CDR3 contains 15 residues. The germline gives CDR1 DFQATT, CDR2 SNEGSKA (reference sequence). The CDR3 DNA follows: TGCAGTGCTAGAGCTAGTAGACAGGGTCCCCGCGGCTACACCTTC. Protein product: CSARASRQGPRGYTF.

In its sample, this clonotype was seen a few times. The chain employs TRBV4-1 and TRBJ2-1, with TRBD1 matching over 7 bases. J lost 7 bases, V lost 1 base, and 10 bases had no gene match. The CDR3 is 16 amino acids. The V gene's germline CDR1 is MGHRA and CDR2 YSYEKL. The CDR3 protein is CASSQAQGTAKNEQFF. The CDR3 region has the DNA TGCGCCAGCAGCCAAGCTCAAGGGACAGCTAAGAATGAGCAGTTCTTC.

The rearrangement links TRBV12-3 or TRBV12-4 to TRBJ2-1, with 7 bases fitting TRBD2. The CDR3 covers 19 residues. V trimming: 3 bases; J trimming: 6 bases; junction bases outside the gene matches: 20. The CDR3 sequence: CASSFTGTYGSGALNEQFF. CDR3 nucleotide sequence: TGTGCCAGCAGTTTTACCGGGACCTACGGCAGCGGGGCTCTCAATGAGCAGTTCTTC.

V and J are TRBV5-1 and TRBJ2-7; 9 bases align to TRBD1. The CDR3 is 16 residues long. With 4 bases clipped from V and 2 bases from J, the junction kept 10 bases outside the gene matches. Germline V gives CDR1 SGHRS, CDR2 YFSETQ. The CDR3 spells CASSQRTGAGAYEQYF. In nucleotides, the CDR3 is TGCGCCAGCAGCCAACGGACAGGGGCCGGCGCCTACGAGCAGTACTTC.

This chain uses TRBV19 with TRBJ1-5, with a possible D match to TRBD1 (6 bases). Trimming cost V 7 bases and J 3 bases, with 13 bases left between them. The V gene's germline CDR1 is LNHDA and CDR2 SQIVND (reference sequence). The CDR3 spans 14 residues. The CDR3 coding sequence is TGTGCCAGTACCGTTCAGGGGCACAATCAGCCCCAGCATTTT. Translating it yields CASTVQGHNQPQHF.

The chain carries TRBV20-1 and TRBJ2-5, with 11 bases matching TRBD2. In germline, CDR1 is DFQATT, CDR2 SNEGSKA (reference sequence). CDR3 length: 15 residues. V shed 3 bases, J shed 3 bases, and the junction held 6 bases outside the gene matches. The CDR3 sequence is CSARFLGLAEETQYF. The DNA for the CDR3 is TGCAGTGCTAGGTTCCTGGGACTAGCGGAAGAGACCCAGTACTTC.